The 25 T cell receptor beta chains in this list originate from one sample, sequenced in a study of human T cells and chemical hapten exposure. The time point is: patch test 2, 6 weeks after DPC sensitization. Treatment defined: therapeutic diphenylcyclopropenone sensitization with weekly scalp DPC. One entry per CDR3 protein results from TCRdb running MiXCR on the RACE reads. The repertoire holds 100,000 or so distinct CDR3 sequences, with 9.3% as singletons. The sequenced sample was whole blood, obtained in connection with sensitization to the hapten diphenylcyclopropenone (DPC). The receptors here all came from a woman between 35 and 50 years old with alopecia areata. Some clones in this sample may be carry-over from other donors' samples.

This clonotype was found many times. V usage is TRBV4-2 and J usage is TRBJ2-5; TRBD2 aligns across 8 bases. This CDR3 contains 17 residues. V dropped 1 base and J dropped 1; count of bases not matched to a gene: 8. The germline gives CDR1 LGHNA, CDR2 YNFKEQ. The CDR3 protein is CASSQGGLAGSQETQYF. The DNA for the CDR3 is TGTGCCAGCAGCCAAGGGGGGCTAGCGGGCAGCCAAGAGACCCAGTACTTC.

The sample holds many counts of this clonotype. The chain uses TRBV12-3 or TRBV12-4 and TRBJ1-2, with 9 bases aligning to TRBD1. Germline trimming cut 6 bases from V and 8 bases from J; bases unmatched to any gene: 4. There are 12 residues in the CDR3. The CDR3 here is CASRRQGGGYTF. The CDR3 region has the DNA TGTGCCAGCAGGCGACAGGGGGGCGGCTACACCTTC.

The CDR3 bases are TGTGCCAGCAGTCCGGGACTGACGGTGTCAGGGACCCAGTACTTC. It is translated as CASSPGLTVSGTQYF. The V and J genes are TRBV27 and TRBJ2-5; the D gene is possibly TRBD2 (6 bases). CDR3 length: 15 residues. V lost 5 bases to trimming and J lost 7 bases, with 20 bases between them. CDR1 and CDR2 from the germline V gene are MNHEY and SMNVEV (reference sequence).

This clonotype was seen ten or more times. The CDR3 nucleotides are TGCAGCGTTGAAGCGGGGACTGAAGCTTTCTTT. It specifies CSVEAGTEAFF. This chain links TRBV29-1 with TRBJ1-1; D gene uncertain. This CDR3 spans 11 amino acids. The V gene lost 1 base and the J gene lost 5 bases, with 5 bases spanning the gap. CDR1 SQVTM and CDR2 ANQGSEA come from the germline V gene.

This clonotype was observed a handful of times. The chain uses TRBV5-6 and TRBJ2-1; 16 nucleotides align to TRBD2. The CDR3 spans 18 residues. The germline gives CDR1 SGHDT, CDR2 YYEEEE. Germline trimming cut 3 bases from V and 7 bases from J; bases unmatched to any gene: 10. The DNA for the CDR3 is TGTGCCAGCAGCTCAGTGGGACTAGCGGGAGGGCCCCCTAATGAGCAGTTCTTC. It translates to CASSSVGLAGGPPNEQFF. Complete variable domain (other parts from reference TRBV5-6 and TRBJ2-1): DAGVTQSPTHLIKTRGQQVTLRCSPKSGHDTVSWYQQALGQGPQFIFQYYEEEERQRGNFPDRFSGHQFPNYSSELNVNALLLGDSALYLCASSSVGLAGGPPNEQFFGPGTRLTVL.

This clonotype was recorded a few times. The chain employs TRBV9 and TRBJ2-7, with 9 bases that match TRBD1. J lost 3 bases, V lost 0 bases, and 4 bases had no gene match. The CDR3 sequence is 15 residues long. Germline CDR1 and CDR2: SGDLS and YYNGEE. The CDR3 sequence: CASSVEGTGIYEQYF. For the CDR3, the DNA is TGTGCCAGCAGCGTAGAGGGGACAGGGATCTACGAGCAGTACTTC.

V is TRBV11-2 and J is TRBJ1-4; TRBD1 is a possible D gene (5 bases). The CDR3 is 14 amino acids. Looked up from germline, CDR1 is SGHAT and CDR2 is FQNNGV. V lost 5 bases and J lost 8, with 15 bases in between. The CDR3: CASSAMGGSEKLFF. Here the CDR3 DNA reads TGTGCCAGCAGCGCAATGGGGGGATCCGAAAAACTGTTTTTT.

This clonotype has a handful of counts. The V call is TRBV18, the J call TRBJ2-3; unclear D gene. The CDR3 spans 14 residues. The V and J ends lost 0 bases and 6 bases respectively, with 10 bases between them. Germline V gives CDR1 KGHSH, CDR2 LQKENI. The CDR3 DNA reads TGTGCCAGCTCACCACCCCGGCTGGGGGATACGCAGTATTTT. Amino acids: CASSPPRLGDTQYF.

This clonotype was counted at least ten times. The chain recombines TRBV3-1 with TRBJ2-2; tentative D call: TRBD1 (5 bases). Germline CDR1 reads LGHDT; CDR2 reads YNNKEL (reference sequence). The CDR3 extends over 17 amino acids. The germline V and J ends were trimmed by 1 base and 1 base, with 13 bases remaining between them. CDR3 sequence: CASSQGSTGLNTGELFF. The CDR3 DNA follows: TGTGCCAGCAGCCAAGGAAGCACAGGCCTGAACACCGGGGAGCTGTTTTTT.

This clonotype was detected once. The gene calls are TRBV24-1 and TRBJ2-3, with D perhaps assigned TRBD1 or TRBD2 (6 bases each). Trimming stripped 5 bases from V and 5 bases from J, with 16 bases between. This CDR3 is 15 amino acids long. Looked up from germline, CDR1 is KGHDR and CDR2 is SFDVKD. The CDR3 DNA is TGTGCCACCAGTGGGGGGGACATCCTGGGAGATACGCAGTATTTT. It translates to CATSGGDILGDTQYF.

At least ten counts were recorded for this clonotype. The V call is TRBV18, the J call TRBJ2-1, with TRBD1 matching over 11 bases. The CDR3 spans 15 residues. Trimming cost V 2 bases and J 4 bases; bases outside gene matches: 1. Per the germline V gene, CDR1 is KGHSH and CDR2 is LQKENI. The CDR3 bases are TGTGCCAGCTCACCAGGGACAGGGGGATACAATGAGCAGTTCTTC. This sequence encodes CASSPGTGGYNEQFF.

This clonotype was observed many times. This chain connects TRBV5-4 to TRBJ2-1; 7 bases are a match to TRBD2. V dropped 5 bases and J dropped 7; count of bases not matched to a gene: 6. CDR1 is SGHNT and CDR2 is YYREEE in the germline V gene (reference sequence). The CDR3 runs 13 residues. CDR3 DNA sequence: TGTGCCAGCAGTAATAAAGCGGGAAATGAGCAGTTCTTC. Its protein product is CASSNKAGNEQFF.

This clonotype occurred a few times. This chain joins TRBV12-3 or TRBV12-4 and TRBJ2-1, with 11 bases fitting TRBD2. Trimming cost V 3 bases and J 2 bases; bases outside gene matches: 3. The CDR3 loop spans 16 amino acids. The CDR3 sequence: CASSLRTSGPYNEQFF. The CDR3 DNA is TGTGCCAGCAGTTTGCGGACTAGCGGGCCCTACAATGAGCAGTTCTTC.

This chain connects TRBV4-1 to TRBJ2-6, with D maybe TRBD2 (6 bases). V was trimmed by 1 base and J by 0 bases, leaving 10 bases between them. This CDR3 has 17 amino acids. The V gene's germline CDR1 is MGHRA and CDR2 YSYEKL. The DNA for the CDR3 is TGCGCCAGCAGCCAAGCCCGAGCGGGCTCTGGGGCCAACGTCCTGACTTTC. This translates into CASSQARAGSGANVLTF.

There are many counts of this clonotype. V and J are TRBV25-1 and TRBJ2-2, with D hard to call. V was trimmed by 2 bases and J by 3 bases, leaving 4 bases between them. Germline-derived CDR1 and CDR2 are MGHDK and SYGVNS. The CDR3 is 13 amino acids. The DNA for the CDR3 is TGTGCCAGCAGTGAAGGGGACACCGGGGAGCTGTTTTTT. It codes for CASSEGDTGELFF.

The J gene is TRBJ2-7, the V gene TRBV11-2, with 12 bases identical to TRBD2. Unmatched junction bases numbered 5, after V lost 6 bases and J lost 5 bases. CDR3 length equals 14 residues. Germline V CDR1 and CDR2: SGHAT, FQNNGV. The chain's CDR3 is CASRMGLAGHEQYF. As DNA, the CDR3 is TGTGCCAGCAGAATGGGACTAGCGGGCCACGAGCAGTACTTC.

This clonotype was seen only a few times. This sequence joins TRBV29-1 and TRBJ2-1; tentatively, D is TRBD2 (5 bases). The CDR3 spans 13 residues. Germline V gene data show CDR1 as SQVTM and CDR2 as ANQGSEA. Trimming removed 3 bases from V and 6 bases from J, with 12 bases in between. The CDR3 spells CSVDRGGTNEQFF. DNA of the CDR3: TGCAGCGTTGATAGAGGAGGAACCAATGAGCAGTTCTTC.

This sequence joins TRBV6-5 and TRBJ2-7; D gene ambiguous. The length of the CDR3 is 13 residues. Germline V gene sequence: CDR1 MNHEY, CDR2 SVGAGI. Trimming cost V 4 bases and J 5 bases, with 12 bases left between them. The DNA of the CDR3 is TGTGCCAGCAGTTCCGACTGGTGGAACGAGCAGTACTTC. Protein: CASSSDWWNEQYF.

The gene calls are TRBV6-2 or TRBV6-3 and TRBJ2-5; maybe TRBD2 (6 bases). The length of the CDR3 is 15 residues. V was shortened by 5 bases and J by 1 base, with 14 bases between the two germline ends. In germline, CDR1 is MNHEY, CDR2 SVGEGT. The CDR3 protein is CASSTFSGSQETQYF. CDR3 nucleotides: TGTGCCAGCAGTACTTTTTCCGGGAGCCAAGAGACCCAGTACTTC.

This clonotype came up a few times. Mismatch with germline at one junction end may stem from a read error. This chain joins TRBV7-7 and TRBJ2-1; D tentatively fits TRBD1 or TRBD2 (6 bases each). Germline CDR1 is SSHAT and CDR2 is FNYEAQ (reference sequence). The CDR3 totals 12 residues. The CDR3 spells CASSLGGGEQFF. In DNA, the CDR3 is TGTGCTAGCAGCTTAGGGGGAGGAGAGCAGTTCTTC.

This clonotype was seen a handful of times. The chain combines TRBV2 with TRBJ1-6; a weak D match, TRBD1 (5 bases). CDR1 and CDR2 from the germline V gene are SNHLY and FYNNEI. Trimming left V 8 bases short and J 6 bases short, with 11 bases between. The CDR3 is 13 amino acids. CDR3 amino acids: CASGGDSNSPLHF. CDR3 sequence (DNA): TGTGCCAGCGGGGGGGATAGTAATTCACCCCTCCACTTT.

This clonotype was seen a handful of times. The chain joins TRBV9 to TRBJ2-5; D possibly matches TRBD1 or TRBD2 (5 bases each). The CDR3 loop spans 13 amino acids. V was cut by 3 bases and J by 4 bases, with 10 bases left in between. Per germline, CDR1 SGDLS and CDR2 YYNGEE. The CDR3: CASSAGTAETQYF. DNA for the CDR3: TGTGCCAGCAGCGCCGGGACCGCAGAGACCCAGTACTTC.

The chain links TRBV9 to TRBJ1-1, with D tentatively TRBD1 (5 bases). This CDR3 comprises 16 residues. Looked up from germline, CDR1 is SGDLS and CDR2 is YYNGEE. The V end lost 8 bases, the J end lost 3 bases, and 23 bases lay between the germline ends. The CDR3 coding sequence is TGTGCCAGTTCCTGGGGACCCCAGGTCCTGGACACTGAAGCTTTCTTT. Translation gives CASSWGPQVLDTEAFF. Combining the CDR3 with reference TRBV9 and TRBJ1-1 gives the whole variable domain DSGVTQTPKHLITATGQRVTLRCSPRSGDLSVYWYQQSLDQGLQFLIQYYNGEERAKGNILERFSAQQFPDLHSELNLSSLELGDSALYFCASSWGPQVLDTEAFFGQGTRLTVV.

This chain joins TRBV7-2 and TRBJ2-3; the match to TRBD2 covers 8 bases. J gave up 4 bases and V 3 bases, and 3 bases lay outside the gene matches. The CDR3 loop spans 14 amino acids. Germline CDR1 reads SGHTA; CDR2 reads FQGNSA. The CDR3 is CASSLGLDADTQYF. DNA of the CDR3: TGTGCCAGCAGCTTGGGACTAGATGCAGATACGCAGTATTTT. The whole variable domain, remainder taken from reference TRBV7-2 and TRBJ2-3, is GAGVSQSPSNKVTEKGKDVELRCDPISGHTALYWYRQSLGQGLEFLIYFQGNSAPDKSGLPSDRFSAERTGGSVSTLTIQRTQQEDSAVYLCASSLGLDADTQYFGPGTRLTVL.

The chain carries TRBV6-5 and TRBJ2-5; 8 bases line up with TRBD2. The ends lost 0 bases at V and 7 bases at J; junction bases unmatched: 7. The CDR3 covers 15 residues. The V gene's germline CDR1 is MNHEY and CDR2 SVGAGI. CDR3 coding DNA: TGTGCCAGCAGTTACTCGGAGCGGGAGTATAGGACCCAGTACTTC. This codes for CASSYSEREYRTQYF.